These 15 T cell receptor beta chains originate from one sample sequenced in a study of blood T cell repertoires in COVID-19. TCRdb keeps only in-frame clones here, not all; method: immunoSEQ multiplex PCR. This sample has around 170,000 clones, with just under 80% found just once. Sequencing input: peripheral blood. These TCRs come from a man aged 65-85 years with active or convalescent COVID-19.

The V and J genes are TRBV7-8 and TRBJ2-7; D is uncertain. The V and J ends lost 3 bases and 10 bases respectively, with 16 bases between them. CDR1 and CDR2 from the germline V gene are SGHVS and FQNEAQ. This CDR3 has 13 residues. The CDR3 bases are TGTGCCAGCAGCTTGTACGGCGGAGTCGGCCAGTACTTC. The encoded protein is CASSLYGGVGQYF.

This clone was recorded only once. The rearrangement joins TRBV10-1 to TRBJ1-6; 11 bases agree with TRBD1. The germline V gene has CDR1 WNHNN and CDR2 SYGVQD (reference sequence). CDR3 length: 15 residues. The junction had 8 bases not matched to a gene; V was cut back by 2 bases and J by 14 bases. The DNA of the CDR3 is TGCGCCAGCAGTGAGGGACAGGGGGCTTTCCTCACCCTCCACTTT. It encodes CASSEGQGAFLTLHF.

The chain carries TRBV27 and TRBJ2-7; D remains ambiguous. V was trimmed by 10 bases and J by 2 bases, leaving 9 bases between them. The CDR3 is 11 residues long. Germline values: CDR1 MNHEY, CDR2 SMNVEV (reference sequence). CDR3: CATPGPYEQYF. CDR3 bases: TGTGCCACTCCAGGCCCCTACGAGCAGTACTTC.

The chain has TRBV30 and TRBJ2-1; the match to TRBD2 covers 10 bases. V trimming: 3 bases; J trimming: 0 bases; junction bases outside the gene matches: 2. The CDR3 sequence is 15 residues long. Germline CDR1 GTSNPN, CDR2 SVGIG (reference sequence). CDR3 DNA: TGTGCCTGGAGGGGGACTAGCGCCTCCTACAATGAGCAGTTCTTC. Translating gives CAWRGTSASYNEQFF. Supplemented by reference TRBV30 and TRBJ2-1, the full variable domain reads SQTIHQWPATLVQPVGSPLSLECTVEGTSNPNLYWYRQAAGRGLQLLFYSVGIGQISSEVPQNLSASRPQDRQFILSSKKLLLSDSGFYLCAWRGTSASYNEQFFGPGTRLTVL.

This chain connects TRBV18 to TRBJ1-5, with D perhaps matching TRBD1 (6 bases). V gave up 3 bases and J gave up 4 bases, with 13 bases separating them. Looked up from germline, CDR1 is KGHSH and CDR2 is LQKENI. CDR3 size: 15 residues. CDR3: CASSPAAGANQPQHF. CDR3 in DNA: TGTGCCAGCTCACCTGCGGCAGGGGCTAATCAGCCCCAGCATTTT.

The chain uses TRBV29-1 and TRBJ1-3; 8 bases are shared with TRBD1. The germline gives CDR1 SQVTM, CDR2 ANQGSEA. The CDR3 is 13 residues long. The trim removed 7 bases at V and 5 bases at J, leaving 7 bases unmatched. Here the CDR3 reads CSASGQGRNTIYF. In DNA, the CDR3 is TGCAGCGCCTCCGGACAGGGTAGAAACACCATATATTTT.

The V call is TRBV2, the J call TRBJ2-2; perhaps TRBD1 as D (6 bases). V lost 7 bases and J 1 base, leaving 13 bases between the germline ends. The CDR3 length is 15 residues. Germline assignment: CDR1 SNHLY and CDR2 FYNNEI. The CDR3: CASMDRGLNTGELFF. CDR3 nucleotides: TGTGCCAGCATGGACAGAGGGCTGAACACCGGGGAGCTGTTTTTT. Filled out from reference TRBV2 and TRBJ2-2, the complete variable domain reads EPEVTQTPSHQVTQMGQEVILRCVPISNHLYFYWYRQILGQKVEFLVSFYNNEISEKSEIFDDQFSVERPDGSNFTLKIRSTKLEDSAMYFCASMDRGLNTGELFFGEGSRLTVL.

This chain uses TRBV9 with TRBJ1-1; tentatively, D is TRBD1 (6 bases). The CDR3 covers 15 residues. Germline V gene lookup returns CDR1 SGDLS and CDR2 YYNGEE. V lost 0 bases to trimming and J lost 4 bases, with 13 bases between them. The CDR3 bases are TGTGCCAGCAGCGTAGCGGCGGGGGCAGGCACTGAAGCTTTCTTT. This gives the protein CASSVAAGAGTEAFF. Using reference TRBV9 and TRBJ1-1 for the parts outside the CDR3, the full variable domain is DSGVTQTPKHLITATGQRVTLRCSPRSGDLSVYWYQQSLDQGLQFLIQYYNGEERAKGNILERFSAQQFPDLHSELNLSSLELGDSALYFCASSVAAGAGTEAFFGQGTRLTVV.

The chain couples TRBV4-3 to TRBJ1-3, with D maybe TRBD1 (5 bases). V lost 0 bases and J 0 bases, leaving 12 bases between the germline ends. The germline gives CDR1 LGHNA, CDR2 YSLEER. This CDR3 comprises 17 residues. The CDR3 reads CASSQDITDSSGNTIYF. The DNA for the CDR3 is TGCGCCAGCAGCCAAGATATCACAGACAGCTCTGGAAACACCATATATTTT.

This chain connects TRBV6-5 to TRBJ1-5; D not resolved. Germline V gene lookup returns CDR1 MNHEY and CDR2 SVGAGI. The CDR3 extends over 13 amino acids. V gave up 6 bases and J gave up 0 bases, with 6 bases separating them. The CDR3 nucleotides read TGTGCCAGCAGGAGAGATAGCAATCAGCCCCAGCATTTT. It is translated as CASRRDSNQPQHF.

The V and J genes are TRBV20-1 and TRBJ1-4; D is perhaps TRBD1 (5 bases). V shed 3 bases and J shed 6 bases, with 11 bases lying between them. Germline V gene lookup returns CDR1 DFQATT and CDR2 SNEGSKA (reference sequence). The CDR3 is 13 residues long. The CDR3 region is CSASSGADEKLFF. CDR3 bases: TGCAGTGCTAGTAGCGGGGCGGATGAAAAACTGTTTTTT.

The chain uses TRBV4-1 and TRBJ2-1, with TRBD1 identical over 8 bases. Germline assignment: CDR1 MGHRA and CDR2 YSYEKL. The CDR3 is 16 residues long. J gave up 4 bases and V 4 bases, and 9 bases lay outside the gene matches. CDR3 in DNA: TGCGCCAGCAGCCGAGACAGGGGCCAATATTACAATGAGCAGTTCTTC. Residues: CASSRDRGQYYNEQFF.

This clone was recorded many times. The CDR3 here is CASSYGLAGGTDTQYF. CDR3 nucleotides: TGTGCCAGCAGTTACGGGCTAGCGGGGGGCACAGATACGCAGTATTTT. The chain uses TRBV6-6 and TRBJ2-3; 10 bases fit TRBD2. V lost 2 bases to trimming and J lost 1 base; unmatched junction nucleotides: 3. CDR3 size: 16 residues. Looked up from germline, CDR1 is MNHNY and CDR2 is SVGAGI (reference sequence).

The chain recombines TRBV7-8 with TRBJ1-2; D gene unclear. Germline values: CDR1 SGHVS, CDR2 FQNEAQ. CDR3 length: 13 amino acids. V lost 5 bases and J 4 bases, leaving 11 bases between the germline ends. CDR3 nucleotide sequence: TGTGCCAGCAGCATAAGATCGGTCTATGGCTACACCTTC. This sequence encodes CASSIRSVYGYTF.

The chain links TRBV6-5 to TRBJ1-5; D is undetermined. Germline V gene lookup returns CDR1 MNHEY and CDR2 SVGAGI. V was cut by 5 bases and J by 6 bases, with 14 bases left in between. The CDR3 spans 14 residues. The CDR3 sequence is CASSPSRAGQPQHF. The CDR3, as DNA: TGTGCCAGCAGTCCTAGTAGGGCGGGTCAGCCCCAGCATTTT.